Presented here are 20 T cell receptor beta chains from one specimen sequenced in a study of T cell responses to AZD1222 COVID-19 vaccine. Sequencing was performed with immunoSEQ multiplex PCR; in TCRdb, only in-frame clones are kept and a portion is missing. The sample consists of over 150,000 clones, approximately 92% of them appearing once. The sample here was peripheral blood, taken 28 days after the second dose of the MenACWY control vaccine. The source is an adult who received the MenACWY meningococcal vaccine as a control.

The V gene is TRBV4-2, the J gene TRBJ2-7, with 12 bases that match TRBD1. The length of the CDR3 is 15 residues. Germline CDR1 and CDR2: LGHNA and YNFKEQ. Trimming at V came to 4 bases and at J to 4 bases, leaving 5 bases not matched to a gene. CDR3 sequence (DNA): TGTGCCAGCAGCCGGGGGACAGGGGGCAGTTACGAGCAGTACTTC. It yields the protein CASSRGTGGSYEQYF.

The chain recombines TRBV6-4 with TRBJ1-5; D may be TRBD1 (6 bases). The CDR3 runs 14 residues. The germline V gene encodes CDR1 MRHNA and CDR2 SNTAGT. The V end lost 3 bases, the J end lost 6 bases, and 12 bases lay between the germline ends. The CDR3 reads CASSEAGGGQPQHF. The CDR3 DNA sequence: TGTGCCAGCAGTGAGGCGGGGGGCGGTCAGCCCCAGCATTTT.

In regard to this clone: One end of the junction fails to match germline, which may point to a read error. This chain joins TRBV7-7 and TRBJ2-5, with 8 positions matching TRBD2. Germline values: CDR1 SSHAT, CDR2 FNYEAQ (reference sequence). This CDR3 is built from 14 residues. The CDR3 sequence is CASSGGGPRETQYF. The CDR3 coding sequence is TGTGCTAGCAGCGGGGGAGGGCCCCGCGAGACCCAGTACTTC.

V and J are TRBV18 and TRBJ2-1, with D perhaps TRBD1 (5 bases). The germline V gene encodes CDR1 KGHSH and CDR2 LQKENI. V shed 2 bases and J shed 8 bases, with 13 bases lying between them. This CDR3 contains 14 residues. The CDR3 loop is CASSPFKGAHEQFF. CDR3 DNA: TGTGCCAGCTCACCATTCAAAGGGGCCCATGAGCAGTTCTTC.

The count of this clone is one. V and J are TRBV9 and TRBJ1-3; 10 bases agree with TRBD1. Germline V gene lookup returns CDR1 SGDLS and CDR2 YYNGEE. The CDR3 consists of 14 residues. Trimming at V came to 4 bases and at J to 6 bases, leaving 4 bases not matched to a gene. The CDR3 region is CASSMTGGENTIYF. As DNA, the CDR3 is TGTGCCAGCAGCATGACAGGGGGCGAAAACACCATATATTTT.

The chain has TRBV19 and TRBJ1-2; the D gene is possibly TRBD1 (5 bases). Trimming pared 6 bases from V and 1 base from J, leaving 15 bases between. The CDR3 sequence is 15 residues long. Germline CDR1 LNHDA, CDR2 SQIVND (reference sequence). The CDR3 DNA follows: TGTGCCAGTAGGCCTGGGACCGGTTATAACTATGGCTACACCTTC. This sequence encodes CASRPGTGYNYGYTF. Together with reference TRBV19 and TRBJ1-2, the CDR3 gives the full variable domain: DGGITQSPKYLFRKEGQNVTLSCEQNLNHDAMYWYRQDPGQGLRLIYYSQIVNDFQKGDIAEGYSVSREKKESFPLTVTSAQKNPTAFYLCASRPGTGYNYGYTFGSGTRLTVV.

The table lists this clone with a few counts. V is TRBV10-3 and J is TRBJ2-3; 9 bases are a match to TRBD2. V shed 7 bases, J shed 5 bases, and the junction held 10 bases outside the gene matches. Germline values: CDR1 ENHRY, CDR2 SYGVKD. This CDR3 contains 15 residues. This chain's CDR3 is CAIKDGTSSIDTQYF. Here the CDR3 DNA reads TGTGCCATCAAAGATGGGACTAGCTCAATAGATACGCAGTATTTT.

This chain links TRBV2 with TRBJ1-1; D not resolved. The CDR3 runs to 14 residues. Trimming took 2 bases from V and 1 from J, leaving 8 bases between them. Germline lookup yields CDR1 SNHLY and CDR2 FYNNEI. In DNA, the CDR3 is TGTGCCAGCAGTGAAAGGTTGGGGAACACTGAAGCTTTCTTT. It translates to CASSERLGNTEAFF.

The chain links TRBV6-5 to TRBJ1-3, with D uncertain. The V and J ends lost 1 base and 0 bases respectively, with 7 bases between them. The CDR3 totals 15 residues. CDR1 MNHEY and CDR2 SVGAGI come from the germline V gene. CDR3 sequence: CASSYFPGSGNTIYF. CDR3 coding DNA: TGTGCCAGCAGTTACTTTCCGGGCTCTGGAAACACCATATATTTT.

The V call is TRBV5-1, the J call TRBJ1-2, with TRBD1 matching over 7 bases. The CDR3 runs 14 residues. V trimming: 4 bases; J trimming: 8 bases; junction bases outside the gene matches: 11. Germline V gene sequence: CDR1 SGHRS, CDR2 YFSETQ. CDR3 bases: TGCGCCAGCAGCCTCTCAGGGGGTTCTTGGGGCTACACCTTC. Amino acid sequence: CASSLSGGSWGYTF.

This clone was seen more than once but under ten times. CDR3 in DNA: TGTGCCAGCAGTTTACCTAGCGGGGGAACGAATACGCAGTATTTT. It yields the protein CASSLPSGGTNTQYF. This chain connects TRBV28 to TRBJ2-3, with TRBD2 matching over 10 bases. The CDR3 sequence is 15 residues long. Trimming removed 2 bases from V and 7 bases from J; junction bases left unmatched: 6. CDR1 MDHEN and CDR2 SYDVKM come from the germline V gene.

The chain recombines TRBV11-1 with TRBJ2-2; D may be TRBD1 (5 bases). CDR1 is SGHAT, CDR2 FQDESV, per germline (reference sequence). The CDR3 has 14 residues. Trimming pared 3 bases from V and 5 bases from J, leaving 10 bases between. Here the CDR3 DNA reads TGTGCCAGCAGCTTCAGGGCCGGGACCGGGGAGCTGTTTTTT. This translates into CASSFRAGTGELFF.

This clone showed up just once. V usage is TRBV7-9 and J usage is TRBJ1-4; 7 bases line up with TRBD1. The CDR3 length is 13 residues. V shed 7 bases, J shed 5 bases, and the junction held 4 bases outside the gene matches. Germline V lookup: CDR1 SEHNR, CDR2 FQNEAQ (reference sequence). CDR3 bases: TGTGCCAGCAAGGGACAGAGGAATGAAAAACTGTTTTTT. Amino acid sequence: CASKGQRNEKLFF.

The chain has TRBV7-2 and TRBJ1-2; D possibly corresponds to TRBD1 (6 bases). Deletions cut 2 bases from V and 5 bases from J, with 18 bases between. Germline V gene sequence: CDR1 SGHTA, CDR2 FQGNSA. The length of the CDR3 is 16 residues. The CDR3 DNA reads TGTGCCAGCAGCTTAAATGCAGGGGCTTTGGGGTATGGCTACACCTTC. It yields the protein CASSLNAGALGYGYTF.

The J gene is TRBJ2-3, the V gene TRBV7-2, with a tentative D call TRBD1 (6 bases). Germline V gene sequence: CDR1 SGHTA, CDR2 FQGNSA. V was trimmed by 6 bases and J by 1 base, leaving 14 bases between them. The CDR3 runs to 15 residues. The CDR3 coding sequence is TGTGCCAGCAGGGACCGGGACACACGCACAGATACGCAGTATTTT. It translates to CASRDRDTRTDTQYF.

The chain uses TRBV7-2 and TRBJ1-2; 8 bases agree with TRBD1. CDR3 size: 14 residues. CDR1 and CDR2 (germline): SGHTA, FQGNSA. Trimming cost V 4 bases and J 6 bases; bases outside gene matches: 7. The chain's CDR3 is CASSSKQGVDGYTF. The CDR3, as DNA: TGTGCCAGCAGCTCCAAACAGGGGGTTGATGGCTACACCTTC.

The sample holds one count of this clone. Here the CDR3 reads CASSPGTEANYGYTF. CDR3 bases: TGTGCCAGCAGTCCTGGGACGGAAGCTAACTATGGCTACACCTTC. This rearrangement joins TRBV28 to TRBJ1-2, with a possible D match to TRBD1 (5 bases). Trimming shortened V by 5 bases and J by 0 bases, and 13 bases separated the two germline ends. Germline-derived CDR1 and CDR2 are MDHEN and SYDVKM. This CDR3 has 15 amino acids.

This clone was counted a single time. The V and J genes are TRBV28 and TRBJ2-7; D gene uncertain. Germline values: CDR1 MDHEN, CDR2 SYDVKM. V lost 3 bases and J lost 0, with 9 bases in between. This CDR3 contains 14 residues. The CDR3 here is CASSFAPISYEQYF. DNA for the CDR3: TGTGCCAGCAGTTTCGCCCCGATCTCCTACGAGCAGTACTTC.

The chain is built from TRBV30 and TRBJ2-7, with D uncertain. CDR1 GTSNPN and CDR2 SVGIG come from the germline V gene (reference sequence). The CDR3 is 12 amino acids. Trimming pared 2 bases from V and 2 bases from J, leaving 7 bases between. The CDR3 loop reads CAWSTTTYEQYF. CDR3 DNA sequence: TGTGCCTGGAGTACAACAACCTACGAGCAGTACTTC.

The sample holds one count of this clone. V usage is TRBV3-1 (or the pseudogene TRBV3-2) and J usage is TRBJ2-7; the D gene is possibly TRBD1 (5 bases). The germline CDR1 and CDR2 sequences are LGHDT and YNNKEL (reference sequence). Deletions cut 3 bases from V and 7 bases from J, with 13 bases between. CDR3 length equals 13 residues. CDR3 in amino acids: CASSHRQSWEQYF. The DNA for the CDR3 is TGTGCCAGCAGCCACAGACAGAGCTGGGAGCAGTACTTC.